This T cell receptor beta chain was captured in a study of OX40 agonist ivuxolimab in advanced cancers. Sequencing was performed with immunoSEQ multiplex PCR; in TCRdb, only in-frame clones are kept and a portion is missing. There are more than 25,000 clones in the sample; around four fifths occur only once, and around 12% lies in the top ten. V lost 1 base and J lost 0, with 10 bases in between. CDR1 and CDR2 (germline): SNHLY, FYNNEI. There are 15 residues in the CDR3. Sampling times: baseline, cycle 4 day 1, cycle 7 day 1. This clone is large by share. This sequence joins TRBV2 and TRBJ2-7; D may match TRBD1 or TRBD2 (6 bases each). The material sequenced was CD4+ or CD8+ T cells sorted from blood, taken in a trial of the OX40 agonist ivuxolimab. The sequence was obtained from an adult with an advanced solid tumor such as melanoma, head and neck, liver or kidney cancer. This chain's CDR3 is CASSEEGGSSYEQYF. CDR3 nucleotide sequence: TGTGCCAGCAGTGAAGAGGGGGGATCCTCCTACGAGCAGTACTTC.